One and the same sample provided the 19 T cell receptor beta chains below, sequenced in a study of cytomegalovirus exposure and HLA in healthy donors. The study ran its PCR with 60 Vbeta and 13 Jbeta primers. Sequencing was performed with immunoSEQ multiplex PCR; in TCRdb, only in-frame clones are kept and a portion is missing. The sample lists a few hundred thousand clones; roughly 80% were seen once. The sequencing input was PBMCs. The receptor source for this set is a man aged 25 to 40 in good health and CMV-seronegative.

V is TRBV2 and J is TRBJ2-7; the D gene is possibly TRBD1 (6 bases). CDR1 and CDR2 from the germline V gene are SNHLY and FYNNEI. The CDR3 runs 12 residues. Between the trimmed V and J ends, which lost 6 bases and 2 bases, there was a span of 8 bases. The CDR3 sequence is CASRGGPYEQYF. The DNA of the CDR3 is TGTGCCAGCAGAGGGGGTCCCTACGAGCAGTACTTC.

The genes are TRBV5-1 and TRBJ1-4; D is uncertain. Germline loops: CDR1 SGHRS, CDR2 YFSETQ. CDR3 length: 12 residues. Between the trimmed V and J ends, which lost 6 bases and 6 bases, there was a span of 9 bases. CDR3 coding DNA: TGCGCCAGCACTTCCCCCGATGAAAAACTGTTTTTT. Translating it yields CASTSPDEKLFF.

CDR3: CASSVAPIGAANTGELFF. CDR3 sequence (DNA): TGTGCCAGCAGCGTAGCCCCCATTGGGGCCGCGAACACCGGGGAGCTGTTTTTT. The chain links TRBV9 to TRBJ2-2; TRBD1 is a possible D gene (5 bases). CDR1 is SGDLS and CDR2 is YYNGEE in the germline V gene. Trimming shortened V by 0 bases and J by 0 bases, and 15 bases separated the two germline ends. The CDR3 is 18 residues long.

CDR3 nucleotide sequence: TGCGCCAGCAGCCCCACGGACAGGACTGCAGATACGCAGTATTTT. This gives the protein CASSPTDRTADTQYF. This rearrangement joins TRBV4-1 to TRBJ2-3; 7 nucleotides agree with TRBD1. This CDR3 is 15 amino acids long. Germline V gene lookup returns CDR1 MGHRA and CDR2 YSYEKL. After removal of 4 bases from V and 4 bases from J, the junction contained 8 bases not matched to a gene.

The chain employs TRBV6-5 and TRBJ1-1; D is possibly TRBD1 (5 bases). Trimming took off 6 bases at V and 3 bases at J, with 14 bases between the two ends. The CDR3 covers 14 residues. Germline CDR1 is MNHEY and CDR2 is SVGAGI. The CDR3 DNA follows: TGTGCCAGCAGCTCCTCCGGGGGGGACACTGAAGCTTTCTTT. This codes for CASSSSGGDTEAFF.

V is TRBV5-1 and J is TRBJ1-1, with D perhaps TRBD1 (5 bases). With 5 bases removed from V and 5 bases from J, the gap between germline ends came to 13 bases. Germline-derived CDR1 and CDR2 are SGHRS and YFSETQ. CDR3 length: 13 amino acids. DNA for the CDR3: TGCGCCAGCAGTCTAGGTAGGACAACTGAAGCTTTCTTT. Protein product: CASSLGRTTEAFF.

The V and J genes are TRBV18 and TRBJ2-3; tentatively, D is TRBD1 (5 bases). The CDR3 extends over 16 amino acids. V gave up 0 bases and J gave up 3 bases, with 13 bases separating them. Germline CDR1 is KGHSH and CDR2 is LQKENI. The chain's CDR3 is CASSPPIGVRTDTQYF. As DNA, the CDR3 is TGTGCCAGCTCACCACCGATAGGGGTGAGGACAGATACGCAGTATTTT.

This clone was picked up a small number of times. The chain recombines TRBV4-1 with TRBJ2-2, with a possible D match to TRBD1 (6 bases). This CDR3 is built from 14 residues. Trimming stripped 6 bases from V and 3 bases from J, with 11 bases between. Germline V CDR1 and CDR2: MGHRA, YSYEKL. The CDR3 here is CASREGEHTGELFF. The CDR3 bases are TGCGCCAGCAGAGAGGGGGAACACACCGGGGAGCTGTTTTTT.

This rearrangement joins TRBV18 to TRBJ1-2, with TRBD1 identical over 7 bases. This CDR3 has 13 residues. Germline CDR1 KGHSH, CDR2 LQKENI. V shed 6 bases and J 5 bases; nucleotides not matched to a gene: 6. This CDR3 is CASSPGTAYGYTF. CDR3 DNA: TGTGCCAGCTCTCCCGGGACAGCGTATGGCTACACCTTC. The full variable domain, with the rest looked up from reference TRBV18 and TRBJ1-2, is NAGVMQNPRHLVRRRGQEARLRCSPMKGHSHVYWYRQLPEEGLKFMVYLQKENIIDESGMPKERFSAEFPKEGPSILRIQQVVRGDSAAYFCASSPGTAYGYTFGSGTRLTVV.

The chain employs TRBV5-6 and TRBJ1-5, with D unclear. Germline lookup yields CDR1 SGHDT and CDR2 YYEEEE. Trimming stripped 0 bases from V and 1 base from J, with 8 bases between. The length of the CDR3 is 15 residues. CDR3 in DNA: TGTGCCAGCAGCTTGGCCAGGTGGAGCAATCAGCCCCAGCATTTT. This translates into CASSLARWSNQPQHF.

The chain has TRBV7-9 and TRBJ1-2, with 10 bases identical to TRBD1. The CDR3 is 14 residues long. Germline-derived CDR1 and CDR2 are SEHNR and FQNEAQ (reference sequence). The J segment lost 8 bases and the V segment lost 0 bases, leaving 3 bases of the junction unmatched. The CDR3 sequence is CASSLALTGGGYTF. The CDR3 DNA reads TGTGCCAGCAGCTTAGCCCTGACAGGGGGCGGCTACACCTTC. The whole variable domain, remainder taken from reference TRBV7-9 and TRBJ1-2, is DTGVSQNPRHKITKRGQNVTFRCDPISEHNRLYWYRQTLGQGPEFLTYFQNEAQLEKSRLLSDRFSAERPKGSFSTLEIQRTEQGDSAMYLCASSLALTGGGYTFGSGTRLTVV.

The chain employs TRBV7-2 and TRBJ2-1; no firm D call. The germline V gene encodes CDR1 SGHTA and CDR2 FQGNSA. Trimming shortened V by 1 base and J by 5 bases, and 6 bases separated the two germline ends. CDR3 length equals 13 residues. This CDR3 is CASSLVTDNEQFF. The CDR3 DNA reads as TGTGCCAGCAGCTTAGTTACAGACAATGAGCAGTTCTTC.

This clone appeared a single time. The CDR3 region is CASAETAGDNSPLHF. The CDR3 DNA sequence: TGCGCCAGCGCCGAGACGGCAGGGGATAATTCACCCCTCCACTTT. The chain has TRBV5-1 and TRBJ1-6; tentatively, D is TRBD1 (6 bases). The V and J ends lost 7 bases and 5 bases respectively, with 16 bases between them. The CDR3 loop spans 15 amino acids. Per germline, CDR1 SGHRS and CDR2 YFSETQ.

CDR3 sequence reads: CASSGISGGRETQYF. CDR3 nucleotide sequence: TGTGCCAGCAGCGGGATTAGCGGGGGCCGGGAGACCCAGTACTTC. The J gene is TRBJ2-5, the V gene TRBV9, with TRBD2 matching over 9 bases. Germline V gene sequence: CDR1 SGDLS, CDR2 YYNGEE. The trim removed 3 bases at V and 5 bases at J, leaving 8 bases unmatched. The CDR3 has 15 residues.

This rearrangement joins TRBV11-3 to TRBJ2-1, with 7 bases fitting TRBD2. V gave up 2 bases and J gave up 3 bases; unmatched junction bases: 4. The CDR3 is 15 residues long. Germline CDR1 is SGHNT and CDR2 is YENEEA. CDR3 nucleotides: TGTGCCAGCAGCTTATCCCTAGCGGTCTACAATGAGCAGTTCTTC. It encodes CASSLSLAVYNEQFF.

The rearrangement links TRBV7-9 to TRBJ2-2, with TRBD2 identical over 8 bases. From germline, CDR1 is SEHNR and CDR2 FQNEAQ (reference sequence). The trim removed 5 bases at V and 5 bases at J, leaving 7 bases unmatched. This CDR3 is 15 amino acids long. Here the CDR3 DNA reads TGTGCCAGCAGCGTGAGCGGGGGACGGACCGGGGAGCTGTTTTTT. Protein sequence: CASSVSGGRTGELFF.

This chain joins TRBV11-1 and TRBJ1-1, with D possibly TRBD1 on 5 matching bases. The CDR3 has 15 residues. CDR1 is SGHAT, CDR2 FQDESV, per germline (reference sequence). V lost 1 base to trimming and J lost 6 bases, with 15 bases between them. DNA for the CDR3: TGTGCCAGCAGCTTAGGGGGTAAGGGGTCCCCTGAAGCTTTCTTT. Protein product: CASSLGGKGSPEAFF. Full variable domain (missing parts from reference TRBV11-1 and TRBJ1-1): EAEVAQSPRYKITEKSQAVAFWCDPISGHATLYWYRQILGQGPELLVQFQDESVVDDSQLPKDRFSAERLKGVDSTLKIQPAELGDSAMYLCASSLGGKGSPEAFFGQGTRLTVV.

The chain recombines TRBV5-1 with TRBJ2-1; D is perhaps TRBD2 (5 bases). Looked up from germline, CDR1 is SGHRS and CDR2 is YFSETQ. V lost 5 bases to trimming and J lost 7 bases, with 34 bases between them. The CDR3 has 20 residues. The CDR3 bases are TGCGCCAGCAGTCTTGTCCTCCCTGAGGGCCCAGGCCAAGTTGGGAATGAGCAGTTCTTC. Translating gives CASSLVLPEGPGQVGNEQFF.

The CDR3 is CATSRGGVANEKLFF. The CDR3, as DNA: TGTGCCACCAGCAGAGGGGGGGTAGCTAATGAAAAACTGTTTTTT. The J gene is TRBJ1-4, the V gene TRBV15; tentatively, D is TRBD1 (5 bases). The CDR3 covers 15 residues. Germline loops: CDR1 LNHNV, CDR2 YYDKDF (reference sequence). Between the trimmed V and J ends, which lost 1 base and 3 bases, there was a span of 9 bases.